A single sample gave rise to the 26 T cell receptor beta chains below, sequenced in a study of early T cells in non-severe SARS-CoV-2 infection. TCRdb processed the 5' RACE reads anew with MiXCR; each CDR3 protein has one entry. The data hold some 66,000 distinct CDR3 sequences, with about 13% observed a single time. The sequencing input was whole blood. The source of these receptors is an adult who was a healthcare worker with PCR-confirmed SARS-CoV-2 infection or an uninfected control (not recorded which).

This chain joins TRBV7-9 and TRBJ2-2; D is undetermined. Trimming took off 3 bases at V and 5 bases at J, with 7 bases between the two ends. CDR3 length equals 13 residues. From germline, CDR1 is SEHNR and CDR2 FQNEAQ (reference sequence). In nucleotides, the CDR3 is TGTGCCAGCAGCTTCTCAGTAACCGGGGAGCTGTTTTTT. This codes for CASSFSVTGELFF.

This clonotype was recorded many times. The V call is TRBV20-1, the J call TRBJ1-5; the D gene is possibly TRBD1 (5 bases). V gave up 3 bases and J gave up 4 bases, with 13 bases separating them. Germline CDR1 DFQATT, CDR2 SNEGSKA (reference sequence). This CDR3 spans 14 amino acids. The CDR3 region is CSARVTAGNQPQHF. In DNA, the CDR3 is TGCAGTGCTAGGGTAACAGCAGGGAATCAGCCCCAGCATTTT.

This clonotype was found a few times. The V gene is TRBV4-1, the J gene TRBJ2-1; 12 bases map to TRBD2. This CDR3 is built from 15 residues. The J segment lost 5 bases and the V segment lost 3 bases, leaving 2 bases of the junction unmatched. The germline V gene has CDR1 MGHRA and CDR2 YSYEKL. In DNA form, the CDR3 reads TGCGCCAGCAGCCACACTAGCGGGAGGCACAATGAGCAGTTCTTC. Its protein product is CASSHTSGRHNEQFF.

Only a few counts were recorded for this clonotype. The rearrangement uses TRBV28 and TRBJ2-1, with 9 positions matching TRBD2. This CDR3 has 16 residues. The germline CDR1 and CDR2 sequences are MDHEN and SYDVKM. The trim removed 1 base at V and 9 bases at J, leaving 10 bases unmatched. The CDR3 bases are TGTGCCAGCAGTTTATTTTCGGCGGGAGGGCGAGGTGAGCAGTTCTTC. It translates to CASSLFSAGGRGEQFF.

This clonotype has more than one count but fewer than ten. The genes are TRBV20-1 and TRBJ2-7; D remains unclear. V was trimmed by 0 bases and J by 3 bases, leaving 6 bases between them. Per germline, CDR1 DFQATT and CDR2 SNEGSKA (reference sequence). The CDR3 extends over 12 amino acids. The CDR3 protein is CSARDRNYEQYF. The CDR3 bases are TGCAGTGCTAGAGATCGAAACTACGAGCAGTACTTC.

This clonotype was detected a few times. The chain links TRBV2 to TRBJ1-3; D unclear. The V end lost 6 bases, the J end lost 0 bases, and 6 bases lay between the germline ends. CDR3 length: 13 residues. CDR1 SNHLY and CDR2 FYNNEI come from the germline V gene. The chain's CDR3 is CASSRSSGNTIYF. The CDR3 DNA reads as TGTGCCAGCAGCCGGTCCTCTGGAAACACCATATATTTT.

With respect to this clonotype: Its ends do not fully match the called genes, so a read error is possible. This chain's CDR3 is CASSLRPPLNTEVFF. The CDR3, as DNA: TGTGCCAGCAGCCTCCGCCCCCCCTTGAACACTGAAGTTTTCTTT. The rearrangement uses TRBV5-4 and TRBJ1-1; unclear D gene. The germline CDR1 and CDR2 sequences are SGHNT and YYREEE (reference sequence). This CDR3 is built from 15 residues. Full variable domain (missing parts from reference TRBV5-4 and TRBJ1-1): ETGVTQSPTHLIKTRGQQVTLRCSSQSGHNTVSWYQQALGQGPQFIFQYYREEENGRGNFPPRFSGLQFPNYSSELNVNALELDDSALYLCASSLRPPLNTEVFFGQGTRLTVV.

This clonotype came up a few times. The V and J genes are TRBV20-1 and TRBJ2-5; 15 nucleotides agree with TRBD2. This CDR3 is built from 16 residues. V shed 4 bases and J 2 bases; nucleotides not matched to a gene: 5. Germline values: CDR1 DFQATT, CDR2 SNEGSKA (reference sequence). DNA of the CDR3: TGCAGTGCTACGGGACTAGCGGGAGGACTTCAAGAGACCCAGTACTTC. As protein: CSATGLAGGLQETQYF.

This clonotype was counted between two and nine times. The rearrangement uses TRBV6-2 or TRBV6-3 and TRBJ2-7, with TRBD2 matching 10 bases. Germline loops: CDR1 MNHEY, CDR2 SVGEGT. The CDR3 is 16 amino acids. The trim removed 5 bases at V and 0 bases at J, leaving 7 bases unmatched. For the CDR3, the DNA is TGTGCCAGCAGTCGTACCGGGACTAGCGTCTCCTACGAGCAGTACTTC. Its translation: CASSRTGTSVSYEQYF.

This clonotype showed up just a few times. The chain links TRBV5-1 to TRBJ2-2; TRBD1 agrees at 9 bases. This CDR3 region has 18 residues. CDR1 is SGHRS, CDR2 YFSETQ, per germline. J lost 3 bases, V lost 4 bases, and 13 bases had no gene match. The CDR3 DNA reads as TGCGCCAGCAGCGGACGGGGACAGGGAAAAATCCACACCGGGGAGCTGTTTTTT. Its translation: CASSGRGQGKIHTGELFF.

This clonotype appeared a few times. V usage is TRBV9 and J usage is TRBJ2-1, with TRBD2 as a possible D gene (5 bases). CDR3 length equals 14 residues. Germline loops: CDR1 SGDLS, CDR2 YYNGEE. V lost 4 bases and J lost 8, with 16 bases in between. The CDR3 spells CASSTRTLGDEQFF. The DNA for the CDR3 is TGTGCCAGCAGCACCCGGACTTTGGGTGATGAGCAGTTCTTC. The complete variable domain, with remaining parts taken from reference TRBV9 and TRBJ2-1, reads DSGVTQTPKHLITATGQRVTLRCSPRSGDLSVYWYQQSLDQGLQFLIQYYNGEERAKGNILERFSAQQFPDLHSELNLSSLELGDSALYFCASSTRTLGDEQFFGPGTRLTVL.

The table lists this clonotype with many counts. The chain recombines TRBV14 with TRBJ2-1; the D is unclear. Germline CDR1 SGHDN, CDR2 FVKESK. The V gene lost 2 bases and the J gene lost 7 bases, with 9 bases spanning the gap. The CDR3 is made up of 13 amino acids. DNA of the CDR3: TGTGCCAGCAGCCAACTCACCGGGAATGAGCAGTTCTTC. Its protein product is CASSQLTGNEQFF. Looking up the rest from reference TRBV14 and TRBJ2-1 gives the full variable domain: EAGVTQFPSHSVIEKGQTVTLRCDPISGHDNLYWYRRVMGKEIKFLLHFVKESKQDESGMPNNRFLAERTGGTYSTLKVQPAELEDSGVYFCASSQLTGNEQFFGPGTRLTVL.

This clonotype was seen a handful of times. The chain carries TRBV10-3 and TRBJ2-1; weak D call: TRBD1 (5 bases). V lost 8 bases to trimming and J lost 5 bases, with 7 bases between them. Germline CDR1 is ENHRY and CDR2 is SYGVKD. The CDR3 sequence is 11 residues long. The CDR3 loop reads CAISRDNEQFF. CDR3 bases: TGTGCCATCTCCAGGGACAATGAGCAGTTCTTC.

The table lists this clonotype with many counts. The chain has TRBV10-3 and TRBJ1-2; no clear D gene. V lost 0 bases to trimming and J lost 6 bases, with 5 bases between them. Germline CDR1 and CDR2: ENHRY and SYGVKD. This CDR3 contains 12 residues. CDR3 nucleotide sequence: TGTGCCATCAGTGAGTCAGGCAATGGCTACACCTTC. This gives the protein CAISESGNGYTF.

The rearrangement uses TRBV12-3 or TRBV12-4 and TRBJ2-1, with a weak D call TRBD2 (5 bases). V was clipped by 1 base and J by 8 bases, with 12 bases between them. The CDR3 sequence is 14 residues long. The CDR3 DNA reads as TGTGCCAGCAGTTTAGGTAGGAGGAGCTATGAGCAGTTCTTC. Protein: CASSLGRRSYEQFF.

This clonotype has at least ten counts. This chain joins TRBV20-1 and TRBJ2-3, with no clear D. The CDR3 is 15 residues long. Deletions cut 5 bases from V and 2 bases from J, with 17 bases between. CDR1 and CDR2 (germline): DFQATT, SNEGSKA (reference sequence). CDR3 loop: CSACSFRTFTDTQYF. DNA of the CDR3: TGCAGTGCTTGTAGTTTCCGGACCTTCACAGATACGCAGTATTTT.

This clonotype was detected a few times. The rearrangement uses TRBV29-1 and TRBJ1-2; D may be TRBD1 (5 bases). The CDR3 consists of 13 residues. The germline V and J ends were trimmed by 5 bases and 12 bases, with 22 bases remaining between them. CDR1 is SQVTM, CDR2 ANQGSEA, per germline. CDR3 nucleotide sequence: TGCAGCGTTCACGTCGTAGCCGCCTTAGGGGACACCTTC. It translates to CSVHVVAALGDTF.

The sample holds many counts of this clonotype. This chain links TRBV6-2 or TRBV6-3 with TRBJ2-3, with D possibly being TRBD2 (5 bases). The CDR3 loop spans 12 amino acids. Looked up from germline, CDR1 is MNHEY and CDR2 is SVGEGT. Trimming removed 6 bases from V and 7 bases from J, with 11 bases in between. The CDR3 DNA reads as TGTGCCAGCAGCCCACTAGGTAATACGCAGTATTTT. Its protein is CASSPLGNTQYF.

In DNA form, the CDR3 reads TGTGCCTGGAGAAGTCGGACAGAGAATGAAAAACTGTTTTTT. Residues: CAWRSRTENEKLFF. The genes are TRBV30 and TRBJ1-4, with D possibly matching TRBD1 (6 bases). Trimming removed 3 bases from V and 5 bases from J, with 13 bases in between. Germline CDR1 and CDR2: GTSNPN and SVGIG (reference sequence). The CDR3 consists of 14 residues.

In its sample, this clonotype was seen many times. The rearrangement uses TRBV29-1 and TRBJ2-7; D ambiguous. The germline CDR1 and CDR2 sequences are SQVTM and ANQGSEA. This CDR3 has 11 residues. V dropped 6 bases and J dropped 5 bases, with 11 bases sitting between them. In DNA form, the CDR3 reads TGCAGCGTGACGACACGCGACGAGCAGTACTTC. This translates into CSVTTRDEQYF.

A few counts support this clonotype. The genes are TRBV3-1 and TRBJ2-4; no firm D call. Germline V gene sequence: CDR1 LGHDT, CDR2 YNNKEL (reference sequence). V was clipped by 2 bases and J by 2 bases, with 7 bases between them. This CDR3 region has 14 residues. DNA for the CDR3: TGTGCCAGCAGCCAACCAGGATCCAAAAACATTCAGTACTTC. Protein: CASSQPGSKNIQYF.

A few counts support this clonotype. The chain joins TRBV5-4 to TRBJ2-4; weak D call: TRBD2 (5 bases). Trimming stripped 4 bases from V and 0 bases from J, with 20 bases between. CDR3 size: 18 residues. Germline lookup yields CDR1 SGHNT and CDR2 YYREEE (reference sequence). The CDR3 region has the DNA TGTGCCAGCAGCCCCGGTCTGGCTAGCCGCGTAGCCAAAAACATTCAGTACTTC. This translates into CASSPGLASRVAKNIQYF. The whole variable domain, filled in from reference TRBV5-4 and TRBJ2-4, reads ETGVTQSPTHLIKTRGQQVTLRCSSQSGHNTVSWYQQALGQGPQFIFQYYREEENGRGNFPPRFSGLQFPNYSSELNVNALELDDSALYLCASSPGLASRVAKNIQYFGAGTRLSVL.

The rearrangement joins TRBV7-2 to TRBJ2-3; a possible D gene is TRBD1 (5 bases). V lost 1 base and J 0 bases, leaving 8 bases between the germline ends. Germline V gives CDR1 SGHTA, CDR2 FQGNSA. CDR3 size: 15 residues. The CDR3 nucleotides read TGTGCCAGCAGCTTAGTAGGGGCTAGCACAGATACGCAGTATTTT. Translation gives CASSLVGASTDTQYF.

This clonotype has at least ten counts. CDR3 amino acids: CASSLLGLGQETQYF. The CDR3 DNA is TGTGCCAGCAGTTTATTGGGACTAGGCCAAGAGACCCAGTACTTC. The chain uses TRBV27 and TRBJ2-5; 8 positions match TRBD2. Germline CDR1 MNHEY, CDR2 SMNVEV (reference sequence). J was trimmed by 1 base and V by 1 base; bases with no gene match: 2. The CDR3 spans 15 residues.

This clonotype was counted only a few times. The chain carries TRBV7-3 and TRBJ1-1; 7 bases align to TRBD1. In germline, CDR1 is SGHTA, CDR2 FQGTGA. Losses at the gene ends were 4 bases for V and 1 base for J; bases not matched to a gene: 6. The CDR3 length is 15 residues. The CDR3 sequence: CASSSRQGPNTEAFF. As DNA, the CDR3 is TGTGCCAGCAGCTCTCGACAGGGACCGAACACTGAAGCTTTCTTT.

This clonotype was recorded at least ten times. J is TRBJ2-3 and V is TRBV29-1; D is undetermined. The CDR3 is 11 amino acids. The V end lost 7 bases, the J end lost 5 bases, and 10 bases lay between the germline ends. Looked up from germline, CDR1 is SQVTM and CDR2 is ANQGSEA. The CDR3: CSGSTGDTQYF. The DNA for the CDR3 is TGCAGCGGTTCTACTGGAGATACGCAGTATTTT.